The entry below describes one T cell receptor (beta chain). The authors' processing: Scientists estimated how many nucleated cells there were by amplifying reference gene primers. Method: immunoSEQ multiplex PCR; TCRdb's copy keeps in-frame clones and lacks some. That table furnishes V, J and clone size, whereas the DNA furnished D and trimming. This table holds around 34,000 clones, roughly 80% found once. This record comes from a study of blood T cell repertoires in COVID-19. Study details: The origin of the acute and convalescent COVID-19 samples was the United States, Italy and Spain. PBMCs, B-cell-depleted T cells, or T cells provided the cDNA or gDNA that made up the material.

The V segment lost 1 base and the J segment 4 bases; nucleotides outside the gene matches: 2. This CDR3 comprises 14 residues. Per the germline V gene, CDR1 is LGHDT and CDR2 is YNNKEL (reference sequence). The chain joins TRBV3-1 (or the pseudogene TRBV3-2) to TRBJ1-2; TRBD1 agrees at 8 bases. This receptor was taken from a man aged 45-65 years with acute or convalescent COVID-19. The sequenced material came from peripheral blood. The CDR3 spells CASSQGQGSYGYTF. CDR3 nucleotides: TGTGCCAGCAGCCAAGGACAGGGGTCCTATGGCTACACCTTC.